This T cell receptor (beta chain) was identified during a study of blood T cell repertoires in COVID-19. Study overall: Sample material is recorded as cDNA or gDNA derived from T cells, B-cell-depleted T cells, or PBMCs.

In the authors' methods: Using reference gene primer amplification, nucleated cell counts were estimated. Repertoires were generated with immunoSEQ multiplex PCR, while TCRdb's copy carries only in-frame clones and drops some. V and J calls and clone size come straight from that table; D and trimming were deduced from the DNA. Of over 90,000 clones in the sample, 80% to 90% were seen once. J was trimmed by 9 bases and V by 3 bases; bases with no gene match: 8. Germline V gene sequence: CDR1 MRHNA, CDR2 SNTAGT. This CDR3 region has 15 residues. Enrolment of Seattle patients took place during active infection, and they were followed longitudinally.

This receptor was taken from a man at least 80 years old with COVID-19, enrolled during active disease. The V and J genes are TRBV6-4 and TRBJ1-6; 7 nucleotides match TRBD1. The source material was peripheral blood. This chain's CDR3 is CASSEEDRSGSPLHF. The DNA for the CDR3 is TGTGCCAGCAGTGAGGAGGACAGGTCGGGTTCACCCCTCCACTTT.